This T cell receptor beta chain was captured in a study of T-cell reconstitution after alpha-beta-depleted transplantation in children. Unique molecular identifiers were incorporated into the prepared TCRbeta library. TCRdb passed the PCR reads through MiXCR, listing each CDR3 protein once. The sample lists roughly 570,000 distinct CDR3 sequences, 27% occurring once. Trimming removed 8 bases from V and 3 bases from J, with 2 bases in between. This CDR3 is 9 amino acids long. This clonotype was seen more than once but under ten times. This sequence was found in a boy under two years old with Wiskott-Aldrich syndrome, due to receive a stem cell transplant. This chain connects TRBV12-3 or TRBV12-4 to TRBJ2-7, with D uncertain. Sample: PBMCs, taken before TCRalphabeta/CD19-depleted stem cell transplant. CDR3 in amino acids: CASDYEQYF. As DNA, the CDR3 is TGTGCCAGCGACTACGAGCAGTACTTC.